This TCR beta chain was found in a study of control samples from healthy donors and cancer patients. There are 14 residues in the CDR3. The ends were cut back, 5 bases at V and 7 bases at J, with 15 bases in the middle. Germline V gives CDR1 LNHDA, CDR2 SQIVND (reference sequence). The assay was immunoSEQ multiplex PCR, and TCRdb's table has in-frame clones only and misses some. This table holds approximately 72,000 clones, over 75% found once. The receptor's source is a man aged 45 to 65 in good health. The sample consisted of blood. The V call is TRBV19, the J call TRBJ1-3; D is unclear. CDR3 coding DNA: TGTGCCAGTAGTTCCGGCCTTTCAATGAACACCATATATTTT. Translation: CASSSGLSMNTIYF.